The source of this TCR beta chain is a study of cytomegalovirus exposure and HLA in healthy donors. About this clone: What it binds is unknown.

CDR3 length equals 16 residues. Trimming stripped 6 bases from V and 2 bases from J, with 21 bases between. Germline V gene sequence: CDR1 SGHRS, CDR2 YFSETQ. Whole-study findings and limits: Later analysis demonstrated an association between a missense DCLRE1C variant and TCR beta V- and J-gene trimming. Follow-up analysis found HLA locus-dependent TCR association rates, highest for DRB1 and lowest for HLA-C. Excluded: some indistinguishable V segments such as TRBV6-2 and TRBV6-3. In a later analysis, approximately 18,000 TCR beta sequences were associated with HLA alleles at 0.05 false discovery rate.

PCR primers comprised 60 Vbeta and 13 Jbeta primers. TCRdb's table, derived via immunoSEQ multiplex PCR, lists solely in-frame clones and lacks some. The sample contains about 68,000 clones, about 81% of which appear only once. The receptor comes from a human donor in good health. The V and J genes are TRBV5-1 and TRBJ2-7; TRBD2 is a possible D gene (5 bases). Source material: PBMCs. The CDR3 here is CASNEGTVPLAYEQYF. CDR3 coding DNA: TGCGCCAGCAACGAGGGAACAGTCCCCTTGGCCTACGAGCAGTACTTC.